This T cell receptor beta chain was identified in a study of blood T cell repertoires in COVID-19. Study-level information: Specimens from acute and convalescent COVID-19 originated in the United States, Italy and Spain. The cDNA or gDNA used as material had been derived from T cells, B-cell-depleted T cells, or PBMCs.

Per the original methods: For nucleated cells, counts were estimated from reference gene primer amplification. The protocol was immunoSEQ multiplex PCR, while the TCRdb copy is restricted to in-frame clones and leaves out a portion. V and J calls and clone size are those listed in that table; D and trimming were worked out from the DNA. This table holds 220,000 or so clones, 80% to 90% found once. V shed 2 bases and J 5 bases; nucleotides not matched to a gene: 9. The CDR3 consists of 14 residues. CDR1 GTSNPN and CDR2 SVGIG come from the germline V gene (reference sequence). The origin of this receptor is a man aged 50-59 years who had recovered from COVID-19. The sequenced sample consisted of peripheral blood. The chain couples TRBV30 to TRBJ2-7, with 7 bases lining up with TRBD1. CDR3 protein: CAWSSGQRSDEQYF. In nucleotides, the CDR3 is TGTGCCTGGAGTTCGGGACAGAGGTCAGACGAGCAGTACTTC. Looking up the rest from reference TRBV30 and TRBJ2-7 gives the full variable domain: SQTIHQWPATLVQPVGSPLSLECTVEGTSNPNLYWYRQAAGRGLQLLFYSVGIGQISSEVPQNLSASRPQDRQFILSSKKLLLSDSGFYLCAWSSGQRSDEQYFGPGTRLTVT.